The 5 T cell receptor beta chains below come from one sample, sequenced in a study of Graves' ophthalmopathy and Graves' hyperthyroidism. The TCR beta CDR3 regions underwent amplification from RNA transcripts. First-round RT-PCR used HTBI primers; second-round multiplex PCR followed. TCRdb reanalysed the multiplex PCR reads using MiXCR and keeps one entry per CDR3 protein. The table includes about 620,000 distinct CDR3 sequences, 22% detected once. The specimen sequenced was peripheral blood. Receptors originate from a woman under 30 with stable Graves' hyperthyroidism. Some clones in this sample may be carry-over from other donors' samples.

The rearrangement uses TRBV12-3 or TRBV12-4 and TRBJ2-5, with 7 bases fitting TRBD1. V gave up 3 bases and J gave up 7 bases; unmatched junction bases: 5. The CDR3 sequence is 13 residues long. CDR3 DNA: TGTGCCAGCAGTTTTAGGGGGCGCGGGACCCAGTACTTC. Amino acid sequence: CASSFRGRGTQYF.

This clonotype was observed at least ten times. The chain employs TRBV13 and TRBJ1-1; the match to TRBD1 covers 8 bases. The CDR3 has 12 residues. Trimming took 4 bases from V and 11 from J; bases not matched to a gene: 6. CDR1 is PRHDT and CDR2 is FYEKMQ in the germline V gene (reference sequence). CDR3 residues: CASSSEDRAAFF. The CDR3 DNA is TGTGCCAGCAGCTCAGAGGACAGGGCGGCTTTCTTT. The full variable domain, in which reference TRBV13 and TRBJ1-1 provide the parts outside the CDR3, is AAGVIQSPRHLIKEKRETATLKCYPIPRHDTVYWYQQGPGQDPQFLISFYEKMQSDKGSIPDRFSAQQFSDYHSELNMSSLELGDSALYFCASSSEDRAAFFGQGTRLTVV.

This clonotype occurred many times. This chain uses TRBV12-3 or TRBV12-4 with TRBJ1-2; weak D call: TRBD1 (6 bases). This CDR3 is 13 amino acids long. The ends were cut back, 6 bases at V and 8 bases at J, with 16 bases in the middle. The CDR3 DNA follows: TGTGCCAGCAGGTTTCCGGGACATACGGGCTACACCTTC. It translates to CASRFPGHTGYTF.

The V and J genes are TRBV5-1 and TRBJ1-3; D remains unclear. The CDR3 loop spans 13 amino acids. Trimming shortened V by 4 bases and J by 3 bases, and 8 bases separated the two germline ends. Germline V gives CDR1 SGHRS, CDR2 YFSETQ. DNA of the CDR3: TGCGCCAGCAGCGAAACCTTTGGAAACACCATATATTTT. Amino acid sequence: CASSETFGNTIYF. The whole variable domain, remainder taken from reference TRBV5-1 and TRBJ1-3, is KAGVTQTPRYLIKTRGQQVTLSCSPISGHRSVSWYQQTPGQGLQFLFEYFSETQRNKGNFPGRFSGRQFSNSRSEMNVSTLELGDSALYLCASSETFGNTIYFGEGSWLTVV.

This clonotype came up many times. V is TRBV7-6 and J is TRBJ2-2; 8 bases are a match to TRBD2. CDR3 length: 15 residues. The ends lost 6 bases at V and 3 bases at J; junction bases unmatched: 6. Germline lookup yields CDR1 SGHVS and CDR2 FNYEAQ. The DNA of the CDR3 is TGTGCCAGCAGTGGGACTAGTTCGGACACCGGGGAGCTGTTTTTT. Translated: CASSGTSSDTGELFF.